The clone carrying this T cell receptor beta chain was picked up many times. From RNA transcripts, TCR beta CDR3 regions were amplified. In the first-round RT-PCR of the TCR CDR3, the HTBI primer set was used. Each CDR3 protein gets one entry after TCRdb re-called the multiplex PCR reads with MiXCR. Among around 350,000 distinct CDR3 sequences listed, roughly 25% were seen once. The data were obtained in a study of T cells in Graves' hyperthyroidism and ophthalmopathy. This CDR3 is built from 15 residues. V was shortened by 5 bases and J by 4 bases, with 16 bases between the two germline ends. CDR1 is KGHDR, CDR2 SFDVKD, per germline.

Material: blood. This clonotype was sampled from a man aged 45-65 years with Graves' hyperthyroidism. The chain carries TRBV24-1 and TRBJ2-5; a possible D gene is TRBD2 (6 bases). CDR3 coding DNA: TGTGCCACCAGTGTCGGAGGGGATACGAGAGAGACCCAGTACTTC. It codes for CATSVGGDTRETQYF.